These 17 T cell receptor beta chains originate from one sample sequenced in a study of blood T cell repertoires in COVID-19. Produced via immunoSEQ multiplex PCR; TCRdb's table is partial and in-frame only. Counted here are approximately 210,000 clones, about 86% occurring once; the ten biggest clones make up about 8.9%. Sequencing was performed on PBMCs or T cells enriched from blood (not recorded which). All receptors come from a woman in her forties or fifties with acute COVID-19.

This clone was recorded many times. The rearrangement joins TRBV7-9 to TRBJ2-2; TRBD1 agrees at 8 bases. J gave up 5 bases and V 5 bases, and 7 bases lay outside the gene matches. Per germline, CDR1 SEHNR and CDR2 FQNEAQ (reference sequence). This CDR3 spans 15 amino acids. The CDR3 DNA follows: TGTGCCAGCAGCGCTTGGACAGGGAAAACCGGGGAGCTGTTTTTT. Protein product: CASSAWTGKTGELFF.

The chain joins TRBV5-8 to TRBJ2-7; 9 nucleotides align to TRBD2. V gave up 5 bases and J gave up 3 bases; unmatched junction bases: 15. The CDR3 runs to 17 residues. Germline V gene data show CDR1 as SGHTS and CDR2 as YDEGEE. The CDR3 DNA follows: TGTGCCAGCAGACCCCGGACTAGCGTGTTTCGGGTCTACGAGCAGTACTTC. Its protein product is CASRPRTSVFRVYEQYF.

CDR3 amino acids: CASSWGTGGSYEQYF. The DNA of the CDR3 is TGCGCCAGCAGCTGGGGGACGGGGGGCTCCTACGAGCAGTACTTC. V usage is TRBV5-1 and J usage is TRBJ2-7; 7 bases agree with TRBD2. Germline V gene lookup returns CDR1 SGHRS and CDR2 YFSETQ. V lost 3 bases and J lost 0; bases outside the gene matches: 6. This CDR3 spans 15 amino acids.

This rearrangement joins TRBV3-1 (or the pseudogene TRBV3-2) to TRBJ1-2; TRBD1 is a possible D gene (6 bases). CDR3 length equals 15 residues. CDR1 is LGHDT, CDR2 YNNKEL, per germline (reference sequence). With 4 bases removed from V and 7 bases from J, the gap between germline ends came to 19 bases. CDR3 in amino acids: CASSPDRRAAGGYTF. The CDR3 nucleotides are TGTGCCAGCAGCCCGGACAGAAGGGCGGCGGGTGGCTACACCTTC.

The rearrangement uses TRBV9 and TRBJ2-4; 10 positions match TRBD2. V trimming: 4 bases; J trimming: 7 bases; junction bases outside the gene matches: 8. Germline loops: CDR1 SGDLS, CDR2 YYNGEE. This CDR3 is built from 15 residues. CDR3 region: CASSPLAGGRNIQYF. In DNA, the CDR3 is TGTGCCAGCAGCCCCTTAGCGGGAGGCAGGAACATTCAGTACTTC.

This chain links TRBV5-4 with TRBJ1-2, with D perhaps TRBD1 (6 bases). The CDR3 is 14 amino acids. CDR1 SGHNT and CDR2 YYREEE come from the germline V gene (reference sequence). V lost 6 bases and J 0 bases, leaving 12 bases between the germline ends. For the CDR3, the DNA is TGTGCCAGCATAGAACAGGGACCTAACTATGGCTACACCTTC. Encoded protein: CASIEQGPNYGYTF.

V and J are TRBV19 and TRBJ2-1; D unclear. Germline CDR1 is LNHDA and CDR2 is SQIVND (reference sequence). V was clipped by 8 bases and J by 8 bases, with 16 bases between them. The CDR3 sequence is 13 residues long. The CDR3 DNA reads TGTGCCAGTTACGGGTGCGGCCGAGATGAGCAGTTCTTC. Translation gives CASYGCGRDEQFF.

J is TRBJ2-7 and V is TRBV7-2; D gene unclear. There are 15 residues in the CDR3. V lost 1 base, J lost 2 bases, and 12 bases lay in between. CDR1 and CDR2 from the germline V gene are SGHTA and FQGNSA. CDR3 sequence: CASSLEYQAPYEQYF. The CDR3 DNA sequence: TGTGCCAGCAGCTTAGAATATCAGGCCCCCTACGAGCAGTACTTC.

CDR3 loop: CASRRTSGSYDEQYF. The CDR3 DNA is TGTGCCAGCAGACGAACTAGCGGGAGTTATGACGAGCAGTACTTC. The V call is TRBV3-1 (or the pseudogene TRBV3-2), the J call TRBJ2-7, with 11 bases fitting TRBD2. Germline assignment: CDR1 LGHDT and CDR2 YNNKEL (reference sequence). J gave up 5 bases and V 6 bases, and 9 bases lay outside the gene matches. The CDR3 is made up of 15 amino acids.

The chain recombines TRBV30 with TRBJ1-5, with 7 bases that match TRBD1. From germline, CDR1 is GTSNPN and CDR2 SVGIG (reference sequence). The CDR3 runs to 13 residues. Trimming cost V 4 bases and J 2 bases; bases outside gene matches: 2. Written as DNA, the CDR3 is TGTGCCTGGAACAGGGGAGGCAATCAGCCCCAGCATTTT. Residues: CAWNRGGNQPQHF.

V gene TRBV10-3 combines with J gene TRBJ2-7, with 9 bases lining up with TRBD2. After removal of 9 bases from V and 4 bases from J, the junction contained 10 bases not matched to a gene. The CDR3 is made up of 14 amino acids. CDR1 is ENHRY, CDR2 SYGVKD, per germline. The CDR3 sequence is CAIQAASGIYEQYF. CDR3 bases: TGTGCCATACAGGCGGCTAGCGGGATTTACGAGCAGTACTTC.

The chain couples TRBV19 to TRBJ2-7; D might be TRBD1 (6 bases). This CDR3 contains 13 residues. Trimming removed 4 bases at V and 0 bases at J, with 7 bases between. Germline loops: CDR1 LNHDA, CDR2 SQIVND (reference sequence). The CDR3 DNA sequence: TGTGCCAGTAGTAGACAGGCCTCCTACGAGCAGTACTTC. It codes for CASSRQASYEQYF.

This clone was observed once. The V call is TRBV5-6, the J call TRBJ1-2, with a tentative D call TRBD1 (5 bases). CDR3 size: 15 residues. Germline-derived CDR1 and CDR2 are SGHDT and YYEEEE. V lost 0 bases and J 8 bases, leaving 17 bases between the germline ends. CDR3 sequence: CASSLAGGFWEGYTF. The CDR3, as DNA: TGTGCCAGCAGCTTGGCGGGGGGTTTTTGGGAAGGCTACACCTTC.

V and J are TRBV7-2 and TRBJ1-5; TRBD1 agrees at 10 bases. Per germline, CDR1 SGHTA and CDR2 FQGNSA. V shed 3 bases, J shed 7 bases, and the junction held 3 bases outside the gene matches. CDR3 size: 14 residues. CDR3: CASSLGQGIQPQHF. CDR3 coding DNA: TGTGCCAGCAGCTTGGGACAGGGGATACAGCCCCAGCATTTT.

The J gene is TRBJ1-6, the V gene TRBV7-9; D perhaps matches TRBD1 (5 bases). Trimming took 8 bases from V and 7 from J, leaving 12 bases between them. CDR1 and CDR2 (germline): SEHNR, FQNEAQ (reference sequence). The CDR3 covers 13 residues. CDR3: CASQSGGNSPLHF. The CDR3 DNA is TGTGCCAGCCAATCCGGGGGGAATTCACCCCTCCACTTT. Drawing the rest from reference TRBV7-9 and TRBJ1-6, the complete variable domain is DTGVSQNPRHKITKRGQNVTFRCDPISEHNRLYWYRQTLGQGPEFLTYFQNEAQLEKSRLLSDRFSAERPKGSFSTLEIQRTEQGDSAMYLCASQSGGNSPLHFGNGTRLTVT.

This rearrangement joins TRBV6-6 to TRBJ1-1; tentative D call: TRBD1 (5 bases). The CDR3 is 12 residues long. The germline CDR1 and CDR2 sequences are MNHNY and SVGAGI (reference sequence). The V and J ends lost 8 bases and 12 bases respectively, with 19 bases between them. The CDR3 loop is CASRSNRLGSFF. DNA for the CDR3: TGTGCCAGCCGATCGAACAGGTTGGGGTCTTTCTTT.

This clone was counted a single time. The rearrangement joins TRBV28 to TRBJ1-3; tentative D call: TRBD1 (6 bases). There are 14 residues in the CDR3. In germline, CDR1 is MDHEN, CDR2 SYDVKM. The ends were cut back, 5 bases at V and 0 bases at J, with 8 bases in the middle. In DNA form, the CDR3 reads TGTGCCAGCAGTGCGGACAGCTCTGGAAACACCATATATTTT. Translation: CASSADSSGNTIYF.